The 27 T cell receptor beta chains below come from one sample, sequenced in a study of early T cells in non-severe SARS-CoV-2 infection. MiXCR, applied by TCRdb to the 5' RACE reads, yields one record per CDR3 protein. The table lists 25,000 to 30,000 distinct CDR3 sequences, approximately 4.6% of them singletons. Sequencing used whole blood. All receptors derive from an adult who was a healthcare worker with PCR-confirmed SARS-CoV-2 infection or an uninfected control (not recorded which).

This clonotype was recorded at least ten times. The chain joins TRBV4-1 to TRBJ1-6; no reliable D call. V was pared by 1 base and J by 7 bases, with 14 bases between. Germline V lookup: CDR1 MGHRA, CDR2 YSYEKL. CDR3 length: 16 residues. The CDR3 region has the DNA TGCGCCAGCAGCCAAGTACTTCCACAGTCAAATTCACCCCTCCACTTT. Encoded protein: CASSQVLPQSNSPLHF.

This clonotype has a count of ten or more. This chain connects TRBV19 to TRBJ2-5; tentatively, D is TRBD2 (6 bases). The V end lost 6 bases, the J end lost 5 bases, and 16 bases lay between the germline ends. The CDR3 length is 14 residues. Germline V CDR1 and CDR2: LNHDA, SQIVND (reference sequence). The CDR3 sequence: CASRSDGGYETQYF. The CDR3 region has the DNA TGTGCCAGTAGATCCGACGGGGGTTACGAGACCCAGTACTTC.

The gene calls are TRBV29-1 and TRBJ1-1, with TRBD1 identical over 7 bases. The J segment lost 0 bases and the V segment lost 7 bases, leaving 5 bases of the junction unmatched. The CDR3 spans 13 residues. The germline gives CDR1 SQVTM, CDR2 ANQGSEA. DNA for the CDR3: TGCAGCGCCCGGGACAGCATGAACACTGAAGCTTTCTTT. Its protein product is CSARDSMNTEAFF.

This clonotype was counted ten times or more. The chain uses TRBV7-3 and TRBJ2-2; 8 bases align to TRBD2. The CDR3 covers 17 residues. J was trimmed by 6 bases and V by 5 bases; bases with no gene match: 14. Germline-derived CDR1 and CDR2 are SGHTA and FQGTGA. The CDR3: CASSLSGAGGSPGELFF. CDR3 DNA sequence: TGTGCCAGCAGCCTGTCCGGGGCGGGAGGATCTCCCGGGGAGCTGTTTTTT. Using reference TRBV7-3 and TRBJ2-2 for the parts outside the CDR3, the full variable domain is GAGVSQTPSNKVTEKGKYVELRCDPISGHTALYWYRQSLGQGPEFLIYFQGTGAADDSGLPNDRFFAVRPEGSVSTLKIQRTERGDSAVYLCASSLSGAGGSPGELFFGEGSRLTVL.

This clonotype was observed at least ten times. The V call is TRBV9, the J call TRBJ2-3, with TRBD2 matching over 12 bases. The germline V gene encodes CDR1 SGDLS and CDR2 YYNGEE. The CDR3 runs 17 residues. The ends lost 4 bases at V and 4 bases at J; junction bases unmatched: 10. CDR3: CASSPTSGSSIPDTQYF. CDR3 bases: TGTGCCAGCAGCCCGACTAGCGGGAGTTCGATCCCAGATACGCAGTATTTT.

This clonotype appeared many times. V is TRBV20-1 and J is TRBJ1-2, with 7 positions matching TRBD1. Germline values: CDR1 DFQATT, CDR2 SNEGSKA (reference sequence). Trimming at V came to 3 bases and at J to 0 bases, leaving 10 bases not matched to a gene. This CDR3 comprises 16 residues. CDR3 DNA sequence: TGCAGTGCTAGGAATAAACACCAGGGGGCTAACTATGGCTACACCTTC. Translating it yields CSARNKHQGANYGYTF.

This clonotype was seen at least ten times. The chain couples TRBV10-2 to TRBJ2-1; no reliable D call. From germline, CDR1 is WSHSY and CDR2 SAAADI. The CDR3 runs to 11 residues. The V and J ends lost 4 bases and 6 bases respectively, with 4 bases between them. CDR3 DNA sequence: TGCGCCAGCAGTGTAAGCAATGAGCAGTTCTTC. Translated: CASSVSNEQFF.

The rearrangement uses TRBV29-1 and TRBJ2-5; 8 bases match TRBD2. Germline values: CDR1 SQVTM, CDR2 ANQGSEA. The CDR3 length is 13 residues. V gave up 5 bases and J gave up 9 bases; unmatched junction bases: 11. The CDR3 sequence is CSVPTGTSVAQYF. CDR3 DNA: TGCAGCGTTCCAACCGGGACTAGTGTTGCCCAGTACTTC.

Only a few counts were recorded for this clonotype. The chain recombines TRBV7-2 with TRBJ2-1; a possible D gene is TRBD2 (6 bases). Trimming took off 4 bases at V and 8 bases at J, with 21 bases between the two ends. The CDR3 sequence is 16 residues long. CDR1 is SGHTA, CDR2 FQGNSA, per germline. CDR3 amino acids: CASSWYSLAPGDEQFF. As DNA, the CDR3 is TGTGCCAGCAGCTGGTACTCACTAGCCCCGGGGGATGAGCAGTTCTTC.

Remarks on this clonotype: Compared with germline, one end of the junction differs, possibly owing to a read error. The CDR3 nucleotides read TGTGCCAGCAGGAGAGCGGGAGGTTCTGCCAGGGAGCCGTTTTTT. Translated: CASRRAGGSAREPFF. J is TRBJ2-2 and V is TRBV6-6; TRBD2 matches at 9 bases. The CDR3 extends over 15 amino acids. Per germline, CDR1 MNHNY and CDR2 SVGAGI (reference sequence).

This clonotype was observed a handful of times. J is TRBJ2-7 and V is TRBV18; 7 bases align to TRBD1. Germline V gene sequence: CDR1 KGHSH, CDR2 LQKENI. The CDR3 extends over 15 amino acids. V lost 2 bases to trimming and J lost 0 bases; unmatched junction nucleotides: 4. CDR3: CASSPWGQLSYEQYF. CDR3 nucleotides: TGTGCCAGCTCACCATGGGGACAGCTCTCCTACGAGCAGTACTTC.

This clonotype was found many times. J is TRBJ2-6 and V is TRBV18; D is possibly TRBD1 (6 bases). The CDR3 sequence is 16 residues long. V lost 0 bases and J 1 base, leaving 7 bases between the germline ends. The V gene's germline CDR1 is KGHSH and CDR2 LQKENI. CDR3 bases: TGTGCCAGCTCACCACCAGGACAGTCTGGGGCCAACGTCCTGACTTTC. It yields the protein CASSPPGQSGANVLTF.

This clonotype was seen ten or more times. V gene TRBV27 combines with J gene TRBJ1-4, with D perhaps TRBD1 (6 bases). This CDR3 contains 15 residues. From germline, CDR1 is MNHEY and CDR2 SMNVEV (reference sequence). V lost 2 bases and J 5 bases, leaving 12 bases between the germline ends. The CDR3 loop is CASSLQTGGNEKLFF. CDR3 nucleotide sequence: TGTGCCAGCAGTTTACAGACAGGCGGCAATGAAAAACTGTTTTTT.

This clonotype was counted only a few times. The V gene is TRBV5-1, the J gene TRBJ1-5, with D possibly matching TRBD1 (5 bases). CDR1 is SGHRS, CDR2 YFSETQ, per germline. The germline V and J ends were trimmed by 0 bases and 7 bases, with 14 bases remaining between them. The CDR3 has 15 amino acids. The CDR3 coding sequence is TGCGCCAGCAGCTTGGAAGGGTCGGCAGGGCAGCCCCAGCATTTT. It specifies CASSLEGSAGQPQHF.

The sample holds a few counts of this clonotype. CDR3 residues: CSVNRGSSYNEQFF. CDR3 nucleotide sequence: TGCAGCGTTAACAGGGGAAGCTCCTACAATGAGCAGTTCTTC. The V and J genes are TRBV29-1 and TRBJ2-1; the match to TRBD1 covers 7 bases. J was trimmed by 0 bases and V by 5 bases; bases with no gene match: 4. CDR1 and CDR2 (germline): SQVTM, ANQGSEA. There are 14 residues in the CDR3.

This clonotype was picked up many times. The rearrangement links TRBV4-1 to TRBJ1-1; D is possibly TRBD1 (5 bases). Deletions cut 7 bases from V and 4 bases from J, with 16 bases between. The length of the CDR3 is 14 residues. Per the germline V gene, CDR1 is MGHRA and CDR2 is YSYEKL. CDR3 in DNA: TGCGCCAGCATGGGGGTCCTAAAGGGCACTGAAGCTTTCTTT. This codes for CASMGVLKGTEAFF.

This clonotype was found many times. This chain joins TRBV3-1 and TRBJ1-5; unclear D gene. V lost 4 bases to trimming and J lost 1 base, with 11 bases between them. CDR3 size: 15 residues. Germline V lookup: CDR1 LGHDT, CDR2 YNNKEL (reference sequence). CDR3 in amino acids: CASSPSAGSNQPQHF. In nucleotides, the CDR3 is TGTGCCAGCAGCCCCAGTGCCGGAAGCAATCAGCCCCAGCATTTT.

There are a few counts of this clonotype. The genes are TRBV7-9 and TRBJ2-1; 9 bases are a match to TRBD1. Germline-derived CDR1 and CDR2 are SEHNR and FQNEAQ (reference sequence). Trimming cost V 3 bases and J 7 bases; bases outside gene matches: 4. The CDR3 consists of 14 residues. In DNA, the CDR3 is TGTGCCAGCAGCTTGGAGGACAGGGGAAATGAGCAGTTCTTC. This gives the protein CASSLEDRGNEQFF.

Sample share makes this clonotype medium-sized (0.01 to 0.1%). The chain recombines TRBV6-1 with TRBJ1-5, with D tentatively TRBD1 (5 bases). Germline lookup yields CDR1 MNHNS and CDR2 SASEGT. The V gene lost 0 bases and the J gene lost 1 base, with 10 bases spanning the gap. There are 16 residues in the CDR3. CDR3 bases: TGTGCCAGCAGTGAAGCCCGGGGCCACAGCAATCAGCCCCAGCATTTT. Protein product: CASSEARGHSNQPQHF.

This clonotype was detected ten times or more. The rearrangement links TRBV18 to TRBJ2-7; D not certain. This CDR3 contains 13 residues. CDR1 KGHSH and CDR2 LQKENI come from the germline V gene. V shed 3 bases and J shed 4 bases, with 10 bases lying between them. Here the CDR3 DNA reads TGTGCCAGCTCACCGGGTGGGAATTACGAGCAGTACTTC. As protein: CASSPGGNYEQYF.

This clonotype occurred many times. The V call is TRBV5-1, the J call TRBJ2-1; D call uncertain. This CDR3 has 15 residues. V shed 0 bases and J shed 5 bases, with 12 bases lying between them. CDR1 SGHRS and CDR2 YFSETQ come from the germline V gene. The CDR3 sequence: CASSLASATNNEQFF. CDR3 DNA: TGCGCCAGCAGCTTGGCGTCGGCCACGAACAATGAGCAGTTCTTC.

Ten or more counts support this clonotype. The chain couples TRBV7-9 to TRBJ2-6, with a possible D match to TRBD2 (5 bases). Trimming removed 1 base at V and 0 bases at J, with 13 bases between. The CDR3 length is 18 residues. From germline, CDR1 is SEHNR and CDR2 FQNEAQ (reference sequence). The DNA for the CDR3 is TGTGCCAGCAGCTTAGGTAGCGCGGCACCCTCTGGGGCCAACGTCCTGACTTTC. Translated: CASSLGSAAPSGANVLTF.

This clonotype was seen repeatedly, ten times or more. J is TRBJ2-7 and V is TRBV12-5; D gene uncertain. V shed 4 bases and J shed 0 bases, with 10 bases lying between them. Germline assignment: CDR1 LGHNT and CDR2 FRNRAP. This CDR3 comprises 14 residues. The CDR3 loop reads CASGSDGRSYEQYF. CDR3 bases: TGTGCTAGTGGTTCTGACGGACGCTCCTACGAGCAGTACTTC.

This clonotype has at least ten counts. V and J are TRBV3-1 and TRBJ2-7; no definite D call. Deletions cut 4 bases from V and 6 bases from J, with 7 bases between. Germline loops: CDR1 LGHDT, CDR2 YNNKEL (reference sequence). This CDR3 has 11 amino acids. CDR3 residues: CASSLRSEQYF. In nucleotides, the CDR3 is TGTGCCAGCAGCCTAAGGAGCGAGCAGTACTTC.

This clonotype was counted between two and nine times. V usage is TRBV4-1 and J usage is TRBJ1-6; D perhaps matches TRBD1 (6 bases). CDR1 and CDR2 (germline): MGHRA, YSYEKL. Trimming cost V 2 bases and J 8 bases, with 13 bases left between them. The CDR3 covers 15 residues. CDR3 nucleotides: TGCGCCAGCAGCCAACTACAGGGCTTCGATTCACCCCTCCACTTT. Its translation: CASSQLQGFDSPLHF.

This clonotype is labeled as medium-sized. V usage is TRBV5-5 and J usage is TRBJ1-6; D not resolved. The CDR3 is 15 residues long. V was pared by 1 base and J by 9 bases, with 14 bases between. Germline assignment: CDR1 SGHKS and CDR2 YYEKEE (reference sequence). The CDR3 is CASSLLGVLGSPLHF. The CDR3 DNA sequence: TGTGCCAGCAGCTTGCTCGGGGTTCTGGGTTCACCCCTCCACTTT.

This clonotype showed up many times. The genes are TRBV20-1 and TRBJ1-5; D is undetermined. The CDR3 spans 13 residues. The V gene lost 4 bases and the J gene lost 12 bases, with 19 bases spanning the gap. Germline CDR1 DFQATT, CDR2 SNEGSKA (reference sequence). DNA of the CDR3: TGCAGTGCTAAATCCGCCCACTTGGGGAGCCAGCATTTT. Its translation is CSAKSAHLGSQHF.